This T cell receptor beta chain was identified in a study of blood T cell repertoires in COVID-19. Study summary: Researchers got acute and convalescent COVID-19 samples from the United States, Italy and Spain. Sources were T cells, B-cell-depleted T cells, or PBMCs; the material itself was cDNA or gDNA.

As originally analysed: The authors estimated nucleated cell counts from reference gene primer amplification. Profiling relied on immunoSEQ multiplex PCR, and the TCRdb table lists in-frame clones only, not all of them. That table is the source of V, J and clone size, and D and trimming were worked out from the DNA. The sample records roughly 300,000 clones, roughly 87% being singletons. Deletions cut 2 bases from V and 0 bases from J, with 10 bases between. Germline lookup yields CDR1 SGHTA and CDR2 FQGNSA. This CDR3 contains 16 residues. Material for sequencing was PBMCs or T cells enriched from blood (not recorded which). The source is a woman in her thirties who had recovered from COVID-19. J is TRBJ2-2 and V is TRBV7-2, with D perhaps matching TRBD2 (5 bases). CDR3 sequence: CASSLNSDANTGELFF. Here the CDR3 DNA reads TGTGCCAGCAGCTTAAATAGCGACGCGAACACCGGGGAGCTGTTTTTT.